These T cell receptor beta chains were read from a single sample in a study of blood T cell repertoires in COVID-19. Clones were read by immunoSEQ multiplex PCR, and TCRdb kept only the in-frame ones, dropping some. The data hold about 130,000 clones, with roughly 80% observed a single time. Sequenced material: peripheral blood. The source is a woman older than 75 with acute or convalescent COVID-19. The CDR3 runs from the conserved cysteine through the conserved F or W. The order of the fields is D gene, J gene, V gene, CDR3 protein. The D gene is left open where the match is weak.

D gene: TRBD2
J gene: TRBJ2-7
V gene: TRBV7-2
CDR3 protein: CASGQTGGEQYF

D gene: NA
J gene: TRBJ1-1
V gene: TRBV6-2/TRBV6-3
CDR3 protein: CASSSPGGIPEAFF

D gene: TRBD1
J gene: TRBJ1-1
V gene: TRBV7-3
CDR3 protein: CASSSGTANEAFF

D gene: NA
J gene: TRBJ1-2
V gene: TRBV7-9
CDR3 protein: CASSLDLTEANYGYTF

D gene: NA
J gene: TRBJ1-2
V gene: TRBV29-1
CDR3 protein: CSVEPSGTF

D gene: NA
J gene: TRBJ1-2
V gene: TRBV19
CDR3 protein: CASSGPVRGLTYGYTF

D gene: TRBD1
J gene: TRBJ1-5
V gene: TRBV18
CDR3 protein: CASSLGIGGDQPQHF

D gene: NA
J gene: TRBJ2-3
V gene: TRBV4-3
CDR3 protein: CASSQDRGAGAADTQYF

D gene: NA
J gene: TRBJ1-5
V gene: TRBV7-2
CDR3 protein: CASSLAGPGNQPQHF

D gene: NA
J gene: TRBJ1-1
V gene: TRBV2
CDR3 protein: CASSGGPEAFF

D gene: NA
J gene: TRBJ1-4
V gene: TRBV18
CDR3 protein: CASSPPAGLEKLFF

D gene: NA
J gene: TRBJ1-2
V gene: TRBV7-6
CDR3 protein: CASSQKGARQSNYGYTF

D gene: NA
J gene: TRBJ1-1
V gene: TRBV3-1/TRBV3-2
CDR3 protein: CASSQGRGATEAFF

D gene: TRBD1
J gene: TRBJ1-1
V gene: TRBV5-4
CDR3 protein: CASSPGQGAWAFF

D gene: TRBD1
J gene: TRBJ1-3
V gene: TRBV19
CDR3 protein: CASSMDRPISGNTIYF

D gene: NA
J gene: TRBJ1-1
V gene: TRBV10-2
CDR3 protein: CASSLKGREGNTEAFF

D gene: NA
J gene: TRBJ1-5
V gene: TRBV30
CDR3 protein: CAWSPATGLSNQPQHF

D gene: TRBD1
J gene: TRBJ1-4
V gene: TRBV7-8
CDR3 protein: CASSPQGLHNEKLFF

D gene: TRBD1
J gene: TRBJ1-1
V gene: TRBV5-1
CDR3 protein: CASSLQGAGTEAFF

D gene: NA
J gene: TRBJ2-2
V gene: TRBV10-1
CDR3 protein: CASGQLNTGELFF

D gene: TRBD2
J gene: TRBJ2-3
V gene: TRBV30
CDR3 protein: CAWSYSSGDGTDTQYF

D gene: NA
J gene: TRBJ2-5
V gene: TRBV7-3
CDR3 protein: CASSLTAARGGGPQETQYF

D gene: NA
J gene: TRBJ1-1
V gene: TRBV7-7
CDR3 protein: CASSLLGSNTEAFF

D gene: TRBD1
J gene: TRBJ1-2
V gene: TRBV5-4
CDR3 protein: CASSSMTGINYGYTF

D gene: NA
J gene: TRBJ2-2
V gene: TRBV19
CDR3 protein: CASSMAGDTGELFF

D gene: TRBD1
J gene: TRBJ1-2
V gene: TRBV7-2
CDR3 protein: CASSLTGWDGYTF

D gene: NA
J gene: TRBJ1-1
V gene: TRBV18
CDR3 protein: CASSPETGRTEAFF

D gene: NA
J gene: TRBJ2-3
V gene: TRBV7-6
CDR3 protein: CASSNIVGASDTQYF

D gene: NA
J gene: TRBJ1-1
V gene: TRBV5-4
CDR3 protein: CASSLDKNTEAFF

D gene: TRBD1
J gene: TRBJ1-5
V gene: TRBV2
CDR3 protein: CASIAQGAQQPQHF

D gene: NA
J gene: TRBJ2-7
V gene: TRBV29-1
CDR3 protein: CSVEDGRRGYYEQYF

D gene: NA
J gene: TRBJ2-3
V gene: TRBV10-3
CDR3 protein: CAISEFGTDTQYF

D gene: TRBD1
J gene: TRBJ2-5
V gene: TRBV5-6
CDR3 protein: CASSLQGASETQYF

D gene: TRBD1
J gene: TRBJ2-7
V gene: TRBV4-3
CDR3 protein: CASSQTGESYEQYF

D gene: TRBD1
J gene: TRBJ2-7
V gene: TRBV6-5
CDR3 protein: CASSSGQGAIYEQYF

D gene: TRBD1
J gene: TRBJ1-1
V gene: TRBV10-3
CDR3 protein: CAIGRGVAEAFF

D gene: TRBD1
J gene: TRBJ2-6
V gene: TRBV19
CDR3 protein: CASSGGQFSSGANVLTF

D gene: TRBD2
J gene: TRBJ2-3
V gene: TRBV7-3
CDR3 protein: CASSLGLAGADTQYF

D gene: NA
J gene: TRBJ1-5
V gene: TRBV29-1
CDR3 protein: CSVGGRNNQPQHF

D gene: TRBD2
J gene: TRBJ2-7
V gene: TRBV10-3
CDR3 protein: CAINRGGTSGGGKDEQYF

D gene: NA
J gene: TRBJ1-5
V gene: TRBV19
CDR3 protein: CASSIVSGYSNQPQHF

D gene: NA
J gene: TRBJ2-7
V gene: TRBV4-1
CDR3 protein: CASSQAYEQYF

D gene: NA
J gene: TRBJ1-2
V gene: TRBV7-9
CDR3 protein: CASSRDREDYF

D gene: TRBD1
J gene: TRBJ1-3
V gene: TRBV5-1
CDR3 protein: CASSADRGGTGNTIYF

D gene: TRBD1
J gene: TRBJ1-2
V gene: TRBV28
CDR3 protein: CASRLPDRAYGYTF

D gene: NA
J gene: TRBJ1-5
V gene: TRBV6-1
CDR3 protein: CASSEWHSNQPQHF

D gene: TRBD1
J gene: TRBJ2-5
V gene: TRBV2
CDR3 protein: CASKGVGQASLQETQYF

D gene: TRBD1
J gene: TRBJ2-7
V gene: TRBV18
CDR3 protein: CASSPTGTGGEQYF

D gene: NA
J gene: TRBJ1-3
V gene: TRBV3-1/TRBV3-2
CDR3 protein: CASSQDFTDLSGNTIYF

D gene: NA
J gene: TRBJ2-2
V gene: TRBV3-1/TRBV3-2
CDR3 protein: CASSLSAQGHGELFF

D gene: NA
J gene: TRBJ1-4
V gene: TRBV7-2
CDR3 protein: CASSMDPPGGEKLFF

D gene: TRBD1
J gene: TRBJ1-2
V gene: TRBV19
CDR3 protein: CASSKLGQDGGYTF

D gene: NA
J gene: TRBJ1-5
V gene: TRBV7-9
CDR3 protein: CASSLGDSARPQHF

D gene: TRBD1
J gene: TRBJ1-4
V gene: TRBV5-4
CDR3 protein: CASSPRRGLNEKLFF

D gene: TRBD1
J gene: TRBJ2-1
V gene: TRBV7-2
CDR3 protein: CASSLGTGEYNEQFF

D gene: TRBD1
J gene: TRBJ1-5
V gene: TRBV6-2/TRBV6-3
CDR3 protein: CASSRTGTGAAQPQHF

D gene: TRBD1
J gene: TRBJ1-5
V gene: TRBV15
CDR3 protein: CATSRDGQGGNQPQHF